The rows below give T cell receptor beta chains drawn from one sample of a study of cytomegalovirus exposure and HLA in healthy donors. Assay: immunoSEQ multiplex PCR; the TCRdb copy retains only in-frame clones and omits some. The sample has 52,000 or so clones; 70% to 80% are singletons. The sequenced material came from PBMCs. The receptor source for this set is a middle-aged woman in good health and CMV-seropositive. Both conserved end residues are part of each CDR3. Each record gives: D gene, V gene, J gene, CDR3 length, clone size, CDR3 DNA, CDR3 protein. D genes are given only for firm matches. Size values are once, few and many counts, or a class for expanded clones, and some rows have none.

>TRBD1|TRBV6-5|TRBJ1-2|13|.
TGTGCCAGCAGTAGACAGGGGGTCGGGGGCTACACCTTC
CASSRQGVGGYTF
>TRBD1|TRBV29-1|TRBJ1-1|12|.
TGCAGCGTTGTACAGGGGGACACTGAAGCTTTCTTT
CSVVQGDTEAFF
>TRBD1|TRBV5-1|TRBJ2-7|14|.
TGCGCCAGCAGCTTGGCACAGGGGGCGGGTGAGCAGTACTTC
CASSLAQGAGEQYF
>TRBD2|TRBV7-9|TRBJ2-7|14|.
TGTGCCAGCAGGGGGGGGGACTCGGACTACGAGCAGTACTTC
CASRGGDSDYEQYF
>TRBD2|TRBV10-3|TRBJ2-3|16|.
TGTGCCATCAGTGGACTAGCGGGGGTGGGCACAGATACGCAGTATTTT
CAISGLAGVGTDTQYF
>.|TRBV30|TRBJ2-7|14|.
TGTGCCTGGAGCCAACTACTTCGGGTAGGCGAGCAGTACTTC
CAWSQLLRVGEQYF
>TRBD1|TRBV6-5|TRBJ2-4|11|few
TGTGCCAGCAGCACAGGGGGAGGTTGGTACTTC
CASSTGGGWYF
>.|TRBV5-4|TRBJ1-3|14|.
TGTGCCAGCAGCTTCGGGGGGGCTGGAAACACCATATATTTT
CASSFGGAGNTIYF
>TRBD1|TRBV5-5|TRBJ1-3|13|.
TGTGCCAGCAGCTGGACAGGGGCAAACACCATATATTTT
CASSWTGANTIYF
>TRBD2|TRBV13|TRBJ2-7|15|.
TGTGCCAGCAGCTCTAGACTAGCGGGACCCTACGAGCAGTACTTC
CASSSRLAGPYEQYF
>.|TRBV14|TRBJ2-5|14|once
TGTGCCAGCAGCCAAGGACTAGGCAAAGAGACCCAGTACTTC
CASSQGLGKETQYF
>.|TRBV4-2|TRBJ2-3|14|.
TGTGCCAGCAGCCATCGCGGGGAGTCAGATACGCAGTATTTT
CASSHRGESDTQYF
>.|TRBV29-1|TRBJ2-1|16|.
TGCAGCGTTGGTTATCACAGTAGTAGCTCCTACAATGAGCAGTTCTTC
CSVGYHSSSSYNEQFF
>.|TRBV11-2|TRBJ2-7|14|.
TGTGCCAGCAGGGGCGGGGCTACTCCCTACGAGCAGTACTTC
CASRGGATPYEQYF
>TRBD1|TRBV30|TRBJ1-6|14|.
TGTGCCTGGAGGATAGGGGGCGCGAATTCACCCCTCCACTTT
CAWRIGGANSPLHF
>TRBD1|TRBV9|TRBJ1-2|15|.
TGTGCCAGCAGCCCCGGACAGGGAAGCCCCTATGGCTACACCTTC
CASSPGQGSPYGYTF
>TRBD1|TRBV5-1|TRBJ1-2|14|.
TGCGCCAGCAGCCCGAACCGGGACAGTCATAGCTACACCTTC
CASSPNRDSHSYTF
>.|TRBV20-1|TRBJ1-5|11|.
TGCAGTGCGTATAGCAATCAGCCCCAGCATTTT
CSAYSNQPQHF
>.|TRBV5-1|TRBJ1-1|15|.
TGCGCCAGCAGCTCGGGGGGCAATTTTAACACTGAAGCTTTCTTT
CASSSGGNFNTEAFF
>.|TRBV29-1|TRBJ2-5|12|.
TGCAGCGTTAGCGAGGGCGTCGAGACCCAGTACTTC
CSVSEGVETQYF
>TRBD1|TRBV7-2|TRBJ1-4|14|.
TGTGCCAGCAGCCAAGACAGGGGGAGAGGAAAACTGTTTTTT
CASSQDRGRGKLFF
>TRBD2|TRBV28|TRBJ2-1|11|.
TGTGCCAGCAGCACTATAGCGGGGGTGGTCTTC
CASSTIAGVVF
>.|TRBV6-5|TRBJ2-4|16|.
TGTGCCAGCAGTTACAATGGTAGACTAACCAAAAACATTCAGTACTTC
CASSYNGRLTKNIQYF
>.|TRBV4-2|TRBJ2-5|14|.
TGTGCCAGCAGCCAAGATATGGCCCAAGAGACCCAGTACTTC
CASSQDMAQETQYF
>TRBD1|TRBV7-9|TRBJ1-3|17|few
TGTGCCAGCAGCTTATGGGACAGGGGGGATACTGGAAACACCATATATTTT
CASSLWDRGDTGNTIYF
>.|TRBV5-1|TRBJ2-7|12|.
TGCGCCAGCAGCTTGGGTTCGGACGAGCAGTACTTC
CASSLGSDEQYF
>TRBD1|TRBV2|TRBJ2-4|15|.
TGTGCCAGCAGTGCAGGGGGCACGGCCAAAAACATTCAGTACTTC
CASSAGGTAKNIQYF
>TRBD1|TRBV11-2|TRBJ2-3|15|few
TGTGCCAGCAGCTCACTGGGACAGCTCACAGATACGCAGTATTTT
CASSSLGQLTDTQYF
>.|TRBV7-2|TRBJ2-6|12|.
TGTGCCAGCAGCTTAGTTCTCACCTCTATGACTTTC
CASSLVLTSMTF
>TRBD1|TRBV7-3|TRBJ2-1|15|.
TGTGCCAGCAGCCCCGAGAGGGGGCGGGTGGGCGAGCAGTTCTTC
CASSPERGRVGEQFF
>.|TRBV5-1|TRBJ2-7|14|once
TGCGCCAGCAGCTTGGTGGGTAGCTACTACGAGCAGTACTTC
CASSLVGSYYEQYF
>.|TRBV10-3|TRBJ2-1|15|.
TGTGCCATCAGTGAGTCGAGAACAGACTACAATGAGCAGTTCTTC
CAISESRTDYNEQFF
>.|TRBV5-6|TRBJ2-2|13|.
TGTGCCAGCAGCCGCTCAGTCACCGGGGAGCTGTTTTTT
CASSRSVTGELFF
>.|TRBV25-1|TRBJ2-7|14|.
TGTGCCAGCAGTGATCCAAGGCGGGTGTACGAGCAGTACTTC
CASSDPRRVYEQYF
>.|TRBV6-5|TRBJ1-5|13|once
TGTGCCAGCAGTTACTCGAATCGGCAGCCCCAGCATTTT
CASSYSNRQPQHF
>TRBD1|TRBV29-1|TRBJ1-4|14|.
TGCAGCGCTGAACTTTGGGACAGGGCTGAAAAACTGTTTTTT
CSAELWDRAEKLFF
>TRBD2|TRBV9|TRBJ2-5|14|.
TGTGCCAGCAGCGTTAGCGGGGGTTACGAGACCCAGTACTTC
CASSVSGGYETQYF
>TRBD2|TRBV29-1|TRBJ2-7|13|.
TGCAGCGCCGGACTAGCGGGCTCCTACGAGCAGTACTTC
CSAGLAGSYEQYF
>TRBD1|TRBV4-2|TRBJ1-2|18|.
TGTGCCAGCAGCCAAGATCGGGGGACCGGACAGGGGGACTATGGCTACACCTTC
CASSQDRGTGQGDYGYTF
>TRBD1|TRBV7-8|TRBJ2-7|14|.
TGTGCCAGCAGCCCTAGGACAGGGGGCAACGAGCAGTACTTC
CASSPRTGGNEQYF